The T cell receptor beta chain described here comes from a study of blood T cell repertoires in COVID-19. At the level of the study: COVID-19 samples from acute and convalescent phases originated in the United States, Italy and Spain. T cells, B-cell-depleted T cells, or PBMCs provided the cDNA or gDNA that served as material.

Source study methods: It was from reference gene primer amplification that nucleated cell counts were estimated. Assay used: immunoSEQ multiplex PCR; TCRdb lists only in-frame clones, some missing. V and J calls and clone size are those listed in that table; D and trimming were worked out from the DNA. The sample records 150,000 to 200,000 clones, around 90% being singletons. Germline CDR1 SGHDT, CDR2 YYEEEE. The CDR3 is made up of 15 amino acids. Trimming left V 4 bases short and J 8 bases short, with 19 bases between. This TCR was recovered from a man aged 50 to 60 with acute or convalescent COVID-19. V is TRBV5-6 and J is TRBJ2-1, with TRBD1 as a possible D gene (7 bases). Input material: peripheral blood. CDR3 in amino acids: CASSHSTGWGDEQFF. The CDR3 region has the DNA TGTGCCAGCAGCCATTCGACAGGGTGGGGGGATGAGCAGTTCTTC. Full variable domain (remainder filled in from reference TRBV5-6 and TRBJ2-1): DAGVTQSPTHLIKTRGQQVTLRCSPKSGHDTVSWYQQALGQGPQFIFQYYEEEERQRGNFPDRFSGHQFPNYSSELNVNALLLGDSALYLCASSHSTGWGDEQFFGPGTRLTVL.